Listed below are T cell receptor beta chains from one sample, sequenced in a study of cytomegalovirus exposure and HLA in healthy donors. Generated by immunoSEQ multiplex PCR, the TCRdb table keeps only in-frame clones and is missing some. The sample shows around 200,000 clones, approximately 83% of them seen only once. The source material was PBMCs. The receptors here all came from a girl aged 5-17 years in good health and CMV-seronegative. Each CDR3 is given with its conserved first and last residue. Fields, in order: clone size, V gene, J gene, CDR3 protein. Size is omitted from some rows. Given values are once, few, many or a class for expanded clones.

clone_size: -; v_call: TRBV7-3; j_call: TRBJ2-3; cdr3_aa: CASSLTGLSSGGYTQYF
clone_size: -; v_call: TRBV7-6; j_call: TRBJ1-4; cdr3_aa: CASTEGGVGEKLFF
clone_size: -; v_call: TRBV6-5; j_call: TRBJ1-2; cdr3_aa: CASSTRDRDSYGYTF
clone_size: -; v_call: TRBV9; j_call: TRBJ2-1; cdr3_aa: CASSVASRGLKLVEEQFF
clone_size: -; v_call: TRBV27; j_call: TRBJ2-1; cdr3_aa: CASTPVAGTSGRWNEQFF
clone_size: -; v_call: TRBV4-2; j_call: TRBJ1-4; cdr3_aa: CASSQESSEKLFF
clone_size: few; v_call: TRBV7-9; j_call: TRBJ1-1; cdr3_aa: CASQTAGLDTEAFF
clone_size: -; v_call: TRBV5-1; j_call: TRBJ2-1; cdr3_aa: CASRPDWGDGYNEQFF
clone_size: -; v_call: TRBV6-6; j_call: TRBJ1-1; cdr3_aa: CASSMGQGNTEAFF
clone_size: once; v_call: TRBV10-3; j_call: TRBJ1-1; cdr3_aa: CAISDLYQAEAFF
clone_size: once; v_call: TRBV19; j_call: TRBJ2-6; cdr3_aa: CASSKDRMISGANVLTF
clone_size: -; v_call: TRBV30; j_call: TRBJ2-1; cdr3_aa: CAWSVLSSGGAPEQFF
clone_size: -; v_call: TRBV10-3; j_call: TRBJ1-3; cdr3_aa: CAISDTPGQIGNTIYF
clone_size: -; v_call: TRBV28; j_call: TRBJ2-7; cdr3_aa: CASNLSGQGYEQYF
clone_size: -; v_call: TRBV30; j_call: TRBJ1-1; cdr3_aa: CAWRKGGSLNTEAFF
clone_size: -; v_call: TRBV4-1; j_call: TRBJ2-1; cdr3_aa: CASSQVPSGGANEQFF
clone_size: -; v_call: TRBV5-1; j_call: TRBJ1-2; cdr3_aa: CASSSGFANYGYTF